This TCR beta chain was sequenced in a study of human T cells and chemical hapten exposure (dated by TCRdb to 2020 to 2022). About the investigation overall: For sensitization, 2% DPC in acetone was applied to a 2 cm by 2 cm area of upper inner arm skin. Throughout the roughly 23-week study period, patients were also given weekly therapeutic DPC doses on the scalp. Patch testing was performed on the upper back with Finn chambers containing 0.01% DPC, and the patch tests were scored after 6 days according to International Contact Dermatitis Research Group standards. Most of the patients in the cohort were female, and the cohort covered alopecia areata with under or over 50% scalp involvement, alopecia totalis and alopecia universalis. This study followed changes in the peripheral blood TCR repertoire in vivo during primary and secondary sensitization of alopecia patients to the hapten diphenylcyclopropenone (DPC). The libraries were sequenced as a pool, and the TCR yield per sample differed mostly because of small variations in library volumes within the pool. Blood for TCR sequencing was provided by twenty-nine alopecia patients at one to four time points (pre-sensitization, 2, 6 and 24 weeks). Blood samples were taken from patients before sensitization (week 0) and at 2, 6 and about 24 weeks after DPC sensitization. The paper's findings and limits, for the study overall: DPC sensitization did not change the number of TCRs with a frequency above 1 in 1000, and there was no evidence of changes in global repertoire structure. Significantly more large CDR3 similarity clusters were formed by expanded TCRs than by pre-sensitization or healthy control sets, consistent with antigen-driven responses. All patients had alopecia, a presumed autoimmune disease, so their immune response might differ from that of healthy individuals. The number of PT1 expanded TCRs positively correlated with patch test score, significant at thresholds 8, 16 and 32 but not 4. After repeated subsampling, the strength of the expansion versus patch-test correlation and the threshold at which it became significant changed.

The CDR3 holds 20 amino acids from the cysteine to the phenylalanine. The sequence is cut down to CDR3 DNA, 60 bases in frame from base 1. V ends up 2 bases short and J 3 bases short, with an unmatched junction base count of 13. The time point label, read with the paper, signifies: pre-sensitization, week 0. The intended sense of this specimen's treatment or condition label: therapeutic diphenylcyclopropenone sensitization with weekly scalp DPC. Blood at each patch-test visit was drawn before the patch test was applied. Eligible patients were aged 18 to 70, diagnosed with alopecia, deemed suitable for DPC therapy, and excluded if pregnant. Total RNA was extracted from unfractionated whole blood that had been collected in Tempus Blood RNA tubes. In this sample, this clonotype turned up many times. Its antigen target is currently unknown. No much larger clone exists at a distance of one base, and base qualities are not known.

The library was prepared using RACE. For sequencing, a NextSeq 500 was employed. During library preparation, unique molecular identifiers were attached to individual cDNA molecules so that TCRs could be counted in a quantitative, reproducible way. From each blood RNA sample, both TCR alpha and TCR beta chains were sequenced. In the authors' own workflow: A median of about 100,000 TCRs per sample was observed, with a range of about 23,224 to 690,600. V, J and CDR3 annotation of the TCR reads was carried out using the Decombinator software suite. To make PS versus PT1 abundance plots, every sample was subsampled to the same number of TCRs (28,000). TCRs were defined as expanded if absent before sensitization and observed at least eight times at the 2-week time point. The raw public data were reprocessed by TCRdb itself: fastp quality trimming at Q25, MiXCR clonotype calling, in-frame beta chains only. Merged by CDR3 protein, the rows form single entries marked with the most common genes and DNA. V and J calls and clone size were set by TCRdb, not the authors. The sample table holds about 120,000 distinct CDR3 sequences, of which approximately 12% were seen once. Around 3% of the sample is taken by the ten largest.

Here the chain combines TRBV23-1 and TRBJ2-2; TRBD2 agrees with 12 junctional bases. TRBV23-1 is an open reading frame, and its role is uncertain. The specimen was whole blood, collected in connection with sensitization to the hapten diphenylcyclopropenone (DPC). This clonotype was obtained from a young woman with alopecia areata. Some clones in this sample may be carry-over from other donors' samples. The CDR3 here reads CASSQPLASGRAPYTGELFF. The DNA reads TGCGCCAGCAGTCAACCTTTAGCTAGCGGGAGGGCTCCCTACACCGGGGAGCTGTTTTTT.